In its sample, the clone carrying this TCR beta chain was seen a few times. Antigen unknown. This specimen belongs to a study of Graves' ophthalmopathy and Graves' hyperthyroidism. Study in general: The study drew peripheral blood at initial diagnosis, before any treatment.

Investigators amplified TCR beta CDR3 regions from RNA transcripts. First-round RT-PCR employed HTBI primers, with a second-round multiplex PCR after it. TCRdb passed the multiplex PCR reads through MiXCR, listing each CDR3 protein once. The table lists 500,000 to 800,000 distinct CDR3 sequences, about 38% of them singletons, with roughly 3% in the top ten. Points from the study as a whole: Among expanded thyroid clonotypes above 0.001 frequency, most also occurred in blood.

The authors isolated PBMCs from over 7.5 ml of fresh peripheral blood. The sequencing input was peripheral blood. The receptor comes from an adult man with Graves' ophthalmopathy.

The DNA for the CDR3 is TGCAGTGCTACCCAGGGGGCCGGCACTAACTATGGCTACACCTTC. Protein: CSATQGAGTNYGYTF. The chain carries TRBV20-1 and TRBJ1-2, with 8 bases matching TRBD1. Germline V gene data show CDR1 as DFQATT and CDR2 as SNEGSKA (reference sequence). The ends lost 4 bases at V and 0 bases at J; junction bases unmatched: 7. There are 15 residues in the CDR3.